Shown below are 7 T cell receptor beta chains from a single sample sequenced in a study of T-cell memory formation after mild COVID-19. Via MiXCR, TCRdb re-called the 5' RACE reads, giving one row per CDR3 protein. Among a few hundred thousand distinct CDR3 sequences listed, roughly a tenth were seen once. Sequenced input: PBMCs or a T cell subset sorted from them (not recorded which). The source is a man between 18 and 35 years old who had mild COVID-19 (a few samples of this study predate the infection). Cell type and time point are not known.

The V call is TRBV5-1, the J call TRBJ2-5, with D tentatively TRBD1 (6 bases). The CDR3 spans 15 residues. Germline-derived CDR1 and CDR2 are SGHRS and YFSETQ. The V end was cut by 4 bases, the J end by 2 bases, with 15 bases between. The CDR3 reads CASSPSTGDQETQYF. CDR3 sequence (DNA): TGCGCCAGCAGCCCTTCGACAGGAGATCAAGAGACCCAGTACTTC.

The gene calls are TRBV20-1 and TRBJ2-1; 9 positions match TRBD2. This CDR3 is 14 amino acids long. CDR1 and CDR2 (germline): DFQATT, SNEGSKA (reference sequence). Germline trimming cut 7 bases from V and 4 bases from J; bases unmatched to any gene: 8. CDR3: CSVERGAFYNEQFF. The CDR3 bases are TGCAGTGTGGAGCGGGGGGCCTTTTACAATGAGCAGTTCTTC.

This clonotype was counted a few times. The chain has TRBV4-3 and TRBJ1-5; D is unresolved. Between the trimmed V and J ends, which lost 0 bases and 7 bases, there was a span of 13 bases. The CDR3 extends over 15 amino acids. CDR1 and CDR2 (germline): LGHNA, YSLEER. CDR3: CASSQEWELHQPQHF. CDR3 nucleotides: TGCGCCAGCAGCCAAGAGTGGGAGCTCCACCAGCCCCAGCATTTT.

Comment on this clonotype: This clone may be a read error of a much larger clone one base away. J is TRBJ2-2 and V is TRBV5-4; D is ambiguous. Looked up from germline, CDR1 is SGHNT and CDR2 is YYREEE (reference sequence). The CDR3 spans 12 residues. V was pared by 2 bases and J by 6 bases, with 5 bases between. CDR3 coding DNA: TGTGCCAGCAGCTTAGACGCCGGGGAGCTGTTTTTT. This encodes CASSLDAGELFF.

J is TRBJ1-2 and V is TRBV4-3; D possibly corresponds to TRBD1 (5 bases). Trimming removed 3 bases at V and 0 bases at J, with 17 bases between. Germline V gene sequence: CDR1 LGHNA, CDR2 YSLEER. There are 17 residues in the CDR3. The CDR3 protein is CASSQGPGISANYGYTF. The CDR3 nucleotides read TGCGCCAGCAGCCAGGGTCCAGGGATCTCGGCTAACTATGGCTACACCTTC.

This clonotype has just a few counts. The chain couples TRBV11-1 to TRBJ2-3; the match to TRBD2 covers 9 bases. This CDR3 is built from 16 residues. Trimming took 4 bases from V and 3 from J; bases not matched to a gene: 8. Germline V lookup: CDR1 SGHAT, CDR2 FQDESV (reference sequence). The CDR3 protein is CASSSPAGGSTDTQYF. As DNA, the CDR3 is TGTGCCAGCAGCTCCCCTGCGGGGGGGTCTACAGATACGCAGTATTTT.

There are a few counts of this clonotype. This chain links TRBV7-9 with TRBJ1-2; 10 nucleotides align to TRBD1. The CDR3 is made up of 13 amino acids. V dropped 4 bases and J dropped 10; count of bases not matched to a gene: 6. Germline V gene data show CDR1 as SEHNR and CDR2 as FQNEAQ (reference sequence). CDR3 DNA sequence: TGTGCCAGCAGCTCGGGACAGGGGAGATCCTACACCTTC. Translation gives CASSSGQGRSYTF.